The 4 T cell receptor beta chains listed next were all sequenced from one sample in a study of PD-1 blockade in classical Hodgkin lymphoma. Each and every patient relapsed after autologous stem cell transplantation, and patients got differing brentuximab vedotin exposure. Clones were sequenced by immunoSEQ multiplex PCR, and TCRdb holds only the in-frame ones, with some missing. The sample consists of about 110,000 clones, roughly nine tenths of them appearing once. The sample consisted of peripheral blood mononuclear cells (PBMCs), taken before the second cycle of nivolumab. The receptors stem from a human donor with classical Hodgkin lymphoma.

This chain links TRBV28 with TRBJ2-7; 7 positions match TRBD1. Unmatched junction bases numbered 6, after V lost 4 bases and J lost 0 bases. Germline CDR1 reads MDHEN; CDR2 reads SYDVKM. There are 15 residues in the CDR3. Here the CDR3 reads CASSSLDRDSYEQYF. DNA for the CDR3: TGTGCCAGCAGTTCCCTCGACAGGGACTCCTACGAGCAGTACTTC.

The rearrangement links TRBV6-1 to TRBJ2-7, with 11 bases matching TRBD2. Germline-derived CDR1 and CDR2 are MNHNS and SASEGT. The CDR3 extends over 16 amino acids. V shed 4 bases, J shed 3 bases, and the junction held 8 bases outside the gene matches. The CDR3 protein is CASSGFGTSGFYEQYF. Written as DNA, the CDR3 is TGTGCCAGCAGTGGATTTGGGACTAGCGGCTTCTACGAGCAGTACTTC.

This clone came up a few times. This chain joins TRBV5-1 and TRBJ1-5; D unresolved. The CDR3 contains 13 residues. CDR1 SGHRS and CDR2 YFSETQ come from the germline V gene. Deletions cut 2 bases from V and 7 bases from J, with 10 bases between. The CDR3 protein is CASSFRVGQPQHF. As DNA, the CDR3 is TGCGCCAGCAGCTTTCGCGTTGGGCAGCCCCAGCATTTT. The complete variable domain, with remaining parts taken from reference TRBV5-1 and TRBJ1-5, reads KAGVTQTPRYLIKTRGQQVTLSCSPISGHRSVSWYQQTPGQGLQFLFEYFSETQRNKGNFPGRFSGRQFSNSRSEMNVSTLELGDSALYLCASSFRVGQPQHFGDGTRLSIL.

The chain combines TRBV11-2 with TRBJ2-2, with D hard to call. The germline V gene has CDR1 SGHAT and CDR2 FQNNGV. The CDR3 has 15 residues. The V end was cut by 3 bases, the J end by 0 bases, with 8 bases between. The CDR3 reads CASSFTNTNTGELFF. The CDR3 nucleotides read TGTGCCAGCAGCTTTACTAACACGAACACCGGGGAGCTGTTTTTT.